The 17 T cell receptor beta chains below come from one sample, sequenced in a study of cytomegalovirus exposure and HLA in healthy donors. The PCR was carried out with 60 Vbeta primers and 13 Jbeta primers. TCRdb's copy holds only in-frame clones and misses some; the assay was immunoSEQ multiplex PCR. The data show 99,000 or so clones, with approximately 72% seen just once and 2% to 2.5% held by the top ten. What was sequenced was PBMCs. The receptors originated from a man aged 30 to 39 in good health and CMV-seronegative.

This sequence joins TRBV9 and TRBJ1-1; D is undetermined. Germline V CDR1 and CDR2: SGDLS, YYNGEE. Trimming cost V 4 bases and J 8 bases, with 15 bases left between them. CDR3 size: 13 residues. CDR3 DNA sequence: TGTGCCAGCAGCCCCGAGGGTGGTGAGGAAGCTTTCTTT. Its translation is CASSPEGGEEAFF.

In its sample, this clone was seen once. The V and J genes are TRBV9 and TRBJ2-6, with D perhaps matching TRBD1 (5 bases). V gave up 4 bases and J gave up 1 base, with 15 bases separating them. The V gene's germline CDR1 is SGDLS and CDR2 YYNGEE. The CDR3 has 17 residues. The CDR3 loop reads CASSPGQGISGANVLTF. DNA of the CDR3: TGTGCCAGCAGCCCTGGGCAGGGAATTTCTGGGGCCAACGTCCTGACTTTC. The full variable domain, completed using reference TRBV9 and TRBJ2-6, is DSGVTQTPKHLITATGQRVTLRCSPRSGDLSVYWYQQSLDQGLQFLIQYYNGEERAKGNILERFSAQQFPDLHSELNLSSLELGDSALYFCASSPGQGISGANVLTFGAGSRLTVL.

V is TRBV19 and J is TRBJ2-3; 7 bases fit TRBD1. The CDR3 length is 15 residues. Trimming took 5 bases from V and 5 from J; bases not matched to a gene: 10. Germline V CDR1 and CDR2: LNHDA, SQIVND (reference sequence). The CDR3 sequence: CASSFKGQAGDTQYF. CDR3 sequence (DNA): TGTGCCAGTAGTTTCAAAGGACAGGCAGGAGATACGCAGTATTTT.

The chain links TRBV5-1 to TRBJ2-5, with a weak D call TRBD2 (6 bases). The CDR3 extends over 15 amino acids. Deletions cut 0 bases from V and 2 bases from J, with 11 bases between. Germline CDR1 is SGHRS and CDR2 is YFSETQ. In DNA form, the CDR3 reads TGCGCCAGCAGCTTGGGGGAGGTCCCTCAAGAGACCCAGTACTTC. Translating gives CASSLGEVPQETQYF. Using reference TRBV5-1 and TRBJ2-5 for the parts outside the CDR3, the full variable domain is KAGVTQTPRYLIKTRGQQVTLSCSPISGHRSVSWYQQTPGQGLQFLFEYFSETQRNKGNFPGRFSGRQFSNSRSEMNVSTLELGDSALYLCASSLGEVPQETQYFGPGTRLLVL.

V gene TRBV6-5 combines with J gene TRBJ2-7, with no clear D. The CDR3 contains 14 residues. V was pared by 3 bases and J by 2 bases, with 11 bases between. Germline CDR1 MNHEY, CDR2 SVGAGI. CDR3 bases: TGTGCCAGCAGTTATGACTTCTATCCCTACGAGCAGTACTTC. This encodes CASSYDFYPYEQYF.

The rearrangement uses TRBV29-1 and TRBJ2-1, with D possibly matching TRBD1 (5 bases). Germline-derived CDR1 and CDR2 are SQVTM and ANQGSEA. The germline V and J ends were trimmed by 1 base and 6 bases, with 10 bases remaining between them. CDR3 length: 13 amino acids. The CDR3 DNA reads as TGCAGCGTTGAAGCACAGGAAGGCAATGAGCAGTTCTTC. This encodes CSVEAQEGNEQFF.

The chain employs TRBV19 and TRBJ2-5; TRBD2 is a possible D gene (5 bases). The V gene's germline CDR1 is LNHDA and CDR2 SQIVND (reference sequence). CDR3 length equals 14 residues. Trimming shortened V by 3 bases and J by 3 bases, and 11 bases separated the two germline ends. CDR3 sequence reads: CASSIVGRKETQYF. CDR3 bases: TGTGCCAGTAGTATTGTTGGGAGAAAAGAGACCCAGTACTTC.

This rearrangement joins TRBV6-5 to TRBJ1-1, with 9 nucleotides matching TRBD1. The CDR3 sequence is 14 residues long. J gave up 1 base and V 8 bases, and 5 bases lay outside the gene matches. The germline gives CDR1 MNHEY, CDR2 SVGAGI. CDR3 loop: CASRDRAKNTEAFF. CDR3 DNA: TGTGCCAGCCGGGACAGGGCGAAGAACACTGAAGCTTTCTTT.

This sequence joins TRBV5-1 and TRBJ1-1; D is unresolved. The CDR3 totals 14 residues. Trimming stripped 5 bases from V and 1 base from J, with 12 bases between. The V gene's germline CDR1 is SGHRS and CDR2 YFSETQ. CDR3 sequence: CASRVEGENTEAFF. Here the CDR3 DNA reads TGCGCCAGCAGGGTGGAGGGAGAGAACACTGAAGCTTTCTTT.

The chain joins TRBV27 to TRBJ2-3; D is perhaps TRBD2 (5 bases). Germline V gene data show CDR1 as MNHEY and CDR2 as SMNVEV (reference sequence). Deletions cut 9 bases from V and 4 bases from J, with 26 bases between. The CDR3 sequence is 17 residues long. In nucleotides, the CDR3 is TGTGCCAGACTTCGGTGTCGTTGCGAGGGAGTAGCAGATACGCAGTATTTT. Its translation: CARLRCRCEGVADTQYF.

The rearrangement joins TRBV7-2 to TRBJ2-4; 7 bases line up with TRBD2. Germline assignment: CDR1 SGHTA and CDR2 FQGNSA. J was trimmed by 0 bases and V by 1 base; bases with no gene match: 6. This CDR3 is 17 amino acids long. CDR3 loop: CASSLGRGIGAKNIQYF. The CDR3 DNA reads TGTGCCAGCAGCTTAGGGCGGGGGATCGGAGCCAAAAACATTCAGTACTTC.

This clone came up many times. The chain uses TRBV29-1 and TRBJ1-1; no firm D call. V shed 7 bases and J shed 1 base, with 4 bases lying between them. In germline, CDR1 is SQVTM, CDR2 ANQGSEA. This CDR3 has 10 residues. The CDR3 loop is CSARNTEAFF. CDR3 nucleotides: TGCAGCGCCAGGAACACTGAAGCTTTCTTT.

The rearrangement joins TRBV6-5 to TRBJ2-5; TRBD1 is a possible D gene (5 bases). There are 13 residues in the CDR3. V was cut by 5 bases and J by 5 bases, with 12 bases left in between. Germline V gene lookup returns CDR1 MNHEY and CDR2 SVGAGI. The CDR3 is CASSRGSGETQYF. CDR3 nucleotide sequence: TGTGCCAGCAGTAGGGGTTCCGGGGAGACCCAGTACTTC.

The chain couples TRBV29-1 to TRBJ1-1; 9 bases line up with TRBD1. Trimming cost V 1 base and J 4 bases; bases outside gene matches: 4. The CDR3 contains 14 residues. Germline CDR1 is SQVTM and CDR2 is ANQGSEA. This CDR3 reads CSVEGDRVSTEAFF. In nucleotides, the CDR3 is TGCAGCGTTGAAGGGGACAGGGTGAGCACTGAAGCTTTCTTT. Combining the CDR3 with reference TRBV29-1 and TRBJ1-1 gives the whole variable domain SAVISQKPSRDICQRGTSLTIQCQVDSQVTMMFWYRQQPGQSLTLIATANQGSEATYESGFVIDKFPISRPNLTFSTLTVSNMSPEDSSIYLCSVEGDRVSTEAFFGQGTRLTVV.

The CDR3, as DNA: TGCGCCAGCAGCTTGGGACAGGGGGTCTATGAGCAGTTCTTC. This sequence encodes CASSLGQGVYEQFF. The chain recombines TRBV5-1 with TRBJ2-1, with TRBD1 identical over 9 bases. V lost 0 bases to trimming and J lost 8 bases; unmatched junction nucleotides: 3. The CDR3 runs 14 residues. Germline assignment: CDR1 SGHRS and CDR2 YFSETQ. The variable domain in full, completed from reference TRBV5-1 and TRBJ2-1, reads KAGVTQTPRYLIKTRGQQVTLSCSPISGHRSVSWYQQTPGQGLQFLFEYFSETQRNKGNFPGRFSGRQFSNSRSEMNVSTLELGDSALYLCASSLGQGVYEQFFGPGTRLTVL.

The chain carries TRBV28 and TRBJ2-5; 12 nucleotides agree with TRBD2. V lost 1 base to trimming and J lost 2 bases; unmatched junction nucleotides: 2. Germline V CDR1 and CDR2: MDHEN, SYDVKM. The CDR3 covers 16 residues. The CDR3 region has the DNA TGTGCCAGCAGTTTATACGGACTAGCGGGACAAGAGACCCAGTACTTC. This encodes CASSLYGLAGQETQYF. The variable domain in full, with the rest retrieved from reference TRBV28 and TRBJ2-5, is DVKVTQSSRYLVKRTGEKVFLECVQDMDHENMFWYRQDPGLGLRLIYFSYDVKMKEKGDIPEGYSVSREKKERFSLILESASTNQTSMYLCASSLYGLAGQETQYFGPGTRLLVL.

The V call is TRBV7-2, the J call TRBJ2-7, with 10 nucleotides matching TRBD1. This CDR3 is 14 amino acids long. Germline CDR1 is SGHTA and CDR2 is FQGNSA. The ends lost 5 bases at V and 6 bases at J; junction bases unmatched: 7. CDR3 sequence: CASSPRTGGSEQYF. For the CDR3, the DNA is TGTGCCAGCAGCCCTCGGACAGGGGGGTCCGAGCAGTACTTC.